The rows below give T cell receptor beta chains drawn from one sample of a study of cytomegalovirus exposure and HLA in healthy donors. Method: immunoSEQ multiplex PCR; TCRdb's copy keeps in-frame clones and lacks some. The repertoire includes 160,000 or so clones, approximately 80% of them detected once, and roughly 7.5% sits in the top ten. The sample consisted of PBMCs. Receptors were obtained from a woman aged 30 to 39 in good health and CMV-seropositive. CDR3s include the opening cysteine and the closing phenylalanine or tryptophan. D genes are given only for firm matches. A clone size is listed for some rows: how often the clone was seen (once, few, many), or a class if it is expanded.

d_gene | abundance | j_gene | v_gene | CDR3aa | CDR3nt
- | - | TRBJ2-3 | TRBV9 | CASSPWGGWTDTQYF | TGTGCCAGCAGCCCCTGGGGGGGCTGGACAGATACGCAGTATTTT
TRBD1 | - | TRBJ1-5 | TRBV10-3 | CAISESEWGTAARDQPQHF | TGTGCCATCAGTGAGTCCGAGTGGGGGACAGCCGCTAGGGATCAGCCCCAGCATTTT
- | - | TRBJ2-4 | TRBV5-1 | CASYRGSGAGAKNIQYF | TGCGCCAGTTACCGAGGGTCAGGGGCTGGAGCCAAAAACATTCAGTACTTC
TRBD1 | - | TRBJ1-5 | TRBV27 | CASRQQGNQPQHF | TGTGCCAGCAGACAACAGGGGAATCAGCCCCAGCATTTT
TRBD2 | few | TRBJ2-3 | TRBV9 | CASSGAGGGKDTQYF | TGTGCCAGCAGCGGGGCGGGGGGAGGAAAAGATACGCAGTATTTT
TRBD1 | - | TRBJ1-5 | TRBV6-1 | CASSSDRGYQPQHF | TGTGCCAGCAGTTCTGACAGGGGGTACCAGCCCCAGCATTTT
- | few | TRBJ1-1 | TRBV19 | CASSITGNTEAFF | TGTGCCAGTAGTATTACGGGTAACACTGAAGCTTTCTTT
TRBD1 | - | TRBJ2-7 | TRBV7-8 | CASSNRQGWDEQYF | TGTGCCAGCAGCAACAGACAGGGGTGGGACGAGCAGTACTTC
TRBD2 | once | TRBJ2-3 | TRBV29-1 | CSVEEWTSGGTDTQYF | TGCAGCGTTGAGGAGTGGACTAGCGGGGGCACAGATACGCAGTATTTT
- | - | TRBJ2-7 | TRBV9 | CASGGTDYYEQYF | TGTGCCAGCGGGGGGACGGATTACTACGAGCAGTACTTC
- | - | TRBJ1-1 | TRBV18 | CASSPRGGLVNTEAFF | TGTGCCAGCTCACCTCGGGGGGGCCTGGTAAACACTGAAGCTTTCTTT